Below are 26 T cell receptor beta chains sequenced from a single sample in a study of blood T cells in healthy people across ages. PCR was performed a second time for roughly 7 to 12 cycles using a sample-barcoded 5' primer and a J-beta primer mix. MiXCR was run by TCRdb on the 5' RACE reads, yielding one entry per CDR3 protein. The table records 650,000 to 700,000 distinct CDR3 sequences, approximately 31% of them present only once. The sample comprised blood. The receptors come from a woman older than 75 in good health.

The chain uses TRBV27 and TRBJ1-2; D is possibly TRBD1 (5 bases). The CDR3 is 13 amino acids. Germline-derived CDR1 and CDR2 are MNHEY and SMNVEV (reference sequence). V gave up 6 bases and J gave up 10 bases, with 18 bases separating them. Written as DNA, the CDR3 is TGTGCCAGCAGGTTCAGGGTAACGGATGACTACACCTTC. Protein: CASRFRVTDDYTF.

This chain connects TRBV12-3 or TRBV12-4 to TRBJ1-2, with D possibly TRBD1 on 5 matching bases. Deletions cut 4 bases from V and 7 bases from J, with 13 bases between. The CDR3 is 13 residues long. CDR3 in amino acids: CASSSASGLGYTF. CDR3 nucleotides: TGTGCCAGCAGTTCCGCCTCGGGGCTTGGCTACACCTTC.

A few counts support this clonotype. The CDR3 sequence: CSAGGGGTEAFF. CDR3 sequence (DNA): TGCAGTGCTGGAGGGGGGGGCACTGAAGCTTTCTTT. This chain uses TRBV20-1 with TRBJ1-1; TRBD1 is a possible D gene (6 bases). CDR1 DFQATT and CDR2 SNEGSKA come from the germline V gene (reference sequence). The CDR3 runs 12 residues. V lost 5 bases and J 4 bases, leaving 11 bases between the germline ends.

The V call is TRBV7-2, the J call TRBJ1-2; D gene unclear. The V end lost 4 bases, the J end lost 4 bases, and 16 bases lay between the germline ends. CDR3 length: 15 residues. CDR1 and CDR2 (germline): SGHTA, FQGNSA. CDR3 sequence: CASSYPAVASYGYTF. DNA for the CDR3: TGTGCCAGCAGCTACCCTGCTGTAGCTAGCTATGGCTACACCTTC.

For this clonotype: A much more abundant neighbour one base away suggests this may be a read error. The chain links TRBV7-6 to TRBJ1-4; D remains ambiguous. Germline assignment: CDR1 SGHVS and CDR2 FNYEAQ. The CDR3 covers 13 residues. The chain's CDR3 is CAGSANPGEKLFF. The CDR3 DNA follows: TGTGCCGGCAGCGCCAACCCGGGCGAAAAACTGTTTTTT.

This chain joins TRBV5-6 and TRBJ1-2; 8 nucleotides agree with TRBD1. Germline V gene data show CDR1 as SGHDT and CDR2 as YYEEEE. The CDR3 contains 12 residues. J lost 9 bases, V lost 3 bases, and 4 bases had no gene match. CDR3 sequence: CASSWGDRSYTF. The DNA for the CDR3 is TGTGCCAGCAGCTGGGGGGACAGGAGCTACACCTTC.

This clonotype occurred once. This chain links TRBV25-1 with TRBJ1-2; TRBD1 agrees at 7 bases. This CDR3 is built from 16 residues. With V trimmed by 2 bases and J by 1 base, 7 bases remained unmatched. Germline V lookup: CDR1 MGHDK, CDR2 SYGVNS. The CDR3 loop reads CASSERGAGGNYGYTF. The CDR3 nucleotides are TGTGCCAGCAGTGAACGGGGGGCAGGGGGTAACTATGGCTACACCTTC.

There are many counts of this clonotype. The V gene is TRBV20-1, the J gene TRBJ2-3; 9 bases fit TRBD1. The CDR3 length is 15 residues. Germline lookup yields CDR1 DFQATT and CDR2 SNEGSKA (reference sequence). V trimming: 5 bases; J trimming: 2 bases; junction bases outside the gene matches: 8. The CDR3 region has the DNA TGCAGTGCTGGCCCGGACAGGGGATCCACAGATACGCAGTATTTT. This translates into CSAGPDRGSTDTQYF.

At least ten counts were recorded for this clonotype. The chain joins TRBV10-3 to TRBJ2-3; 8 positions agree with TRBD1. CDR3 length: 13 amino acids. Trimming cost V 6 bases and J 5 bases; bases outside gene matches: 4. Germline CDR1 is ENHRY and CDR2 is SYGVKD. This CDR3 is CAISRTGIDTQYF. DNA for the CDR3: TGTGCCATCAGCCGGACAGGGATAGATACGCAGTATTTT.

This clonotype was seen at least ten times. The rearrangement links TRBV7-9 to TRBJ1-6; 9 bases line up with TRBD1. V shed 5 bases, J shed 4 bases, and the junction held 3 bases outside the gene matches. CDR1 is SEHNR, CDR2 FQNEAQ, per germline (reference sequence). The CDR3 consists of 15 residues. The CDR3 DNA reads TGTGCCAGCAGCGAGGGGACAGGGTATAATTCACCCCTCCACTTT. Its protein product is CASSEGTGYNSPLHF.

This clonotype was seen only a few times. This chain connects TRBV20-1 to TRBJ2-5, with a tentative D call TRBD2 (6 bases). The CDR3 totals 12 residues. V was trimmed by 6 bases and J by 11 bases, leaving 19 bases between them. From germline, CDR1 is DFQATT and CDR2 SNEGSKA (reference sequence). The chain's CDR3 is CSAGTPENEQYF. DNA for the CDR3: TGCAGTGCCGGGACTCCGGAAAATGAGCAGTACTTC.

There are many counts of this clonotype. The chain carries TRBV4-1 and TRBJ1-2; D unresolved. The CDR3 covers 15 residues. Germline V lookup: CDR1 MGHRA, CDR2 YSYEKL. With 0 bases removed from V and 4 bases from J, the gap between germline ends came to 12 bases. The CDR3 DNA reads TGCGCCAGCAGCCAAGATCCTACAGTAGGCTATGGCTACACCTTC. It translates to CASSQDPTVGYGYTF.

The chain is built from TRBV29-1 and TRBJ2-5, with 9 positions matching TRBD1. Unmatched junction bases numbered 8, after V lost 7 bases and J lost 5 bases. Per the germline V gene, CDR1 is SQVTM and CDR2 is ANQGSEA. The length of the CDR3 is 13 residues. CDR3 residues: CSALPGQGETQYF. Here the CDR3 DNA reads TGCAGCGCCCTACCGGGACAGGGTGAGACCCAGTACTTC.

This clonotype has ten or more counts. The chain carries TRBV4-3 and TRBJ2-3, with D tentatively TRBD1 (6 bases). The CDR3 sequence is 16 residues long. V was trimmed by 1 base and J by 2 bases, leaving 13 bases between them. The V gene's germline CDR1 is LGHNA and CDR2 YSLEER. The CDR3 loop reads CASSQGETGHTDTQYF. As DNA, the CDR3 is TGCGCCAGCAGCCAAGGAGAGACAGGTCACACAGATACGCAGTATTTT.

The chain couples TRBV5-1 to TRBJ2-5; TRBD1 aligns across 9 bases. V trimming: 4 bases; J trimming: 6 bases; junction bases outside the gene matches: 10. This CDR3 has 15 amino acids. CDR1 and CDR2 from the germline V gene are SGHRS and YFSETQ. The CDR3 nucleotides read TGCGCCAGCAGCCACACCGGGACAGGGTTTAAGACCCAGTACTTC. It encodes CASSHTGTGFKTQYF.

CDR3 in amino acids: CASALGSNTEAFF. The CDR3 region has the DNA TGTGCCAGCGCGTTGGGGTCGAACACTGAAGCTTTCTTT. This chain links TRBV25-1 with TRBJ1-1; D gene ambiguous. Trimming pared 8 bases from V and 1 base from J, leaving 11 bases between. CDR3 length equals 13 residues. The germline gives CDR1 MGHDK, CDR2 SYGVNS.

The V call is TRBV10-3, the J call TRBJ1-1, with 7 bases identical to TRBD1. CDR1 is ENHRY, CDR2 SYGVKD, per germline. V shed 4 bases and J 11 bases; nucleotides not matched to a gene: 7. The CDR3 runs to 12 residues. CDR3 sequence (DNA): TGTGCCATCAGTGCCCCAACAGGGGCGGCTTTCTTT. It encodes CAISAPTGAAFF.

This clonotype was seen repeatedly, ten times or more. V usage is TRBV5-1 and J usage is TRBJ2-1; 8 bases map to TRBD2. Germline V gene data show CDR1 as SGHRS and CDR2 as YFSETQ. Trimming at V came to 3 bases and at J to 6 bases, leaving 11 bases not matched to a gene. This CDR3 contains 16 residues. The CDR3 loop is CASSSVGGGLSNEQFF. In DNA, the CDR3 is TGCGCCAGCAGCTCCGTCGGCGGGGGGCTATCCAATGAGCAGTTCTTC.

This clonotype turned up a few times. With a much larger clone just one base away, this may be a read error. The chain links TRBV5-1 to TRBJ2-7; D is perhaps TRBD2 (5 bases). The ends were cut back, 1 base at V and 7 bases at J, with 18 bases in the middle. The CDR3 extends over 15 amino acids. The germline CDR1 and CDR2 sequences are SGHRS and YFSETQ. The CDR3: CASSLPGVMANEQYF. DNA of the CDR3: TGCGCCAGCAGCTTGCCCGGGGTAATGGCCAATGAGCAGTACTTC.

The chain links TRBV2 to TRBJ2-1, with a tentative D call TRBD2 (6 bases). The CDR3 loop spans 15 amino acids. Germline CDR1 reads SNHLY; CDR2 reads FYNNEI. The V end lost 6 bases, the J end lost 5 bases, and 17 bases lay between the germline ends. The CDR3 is CASRAGRSNNNEQFF. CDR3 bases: TGTGCCAGCAGGGCGGGACGCTCTAATAACAATGAGCAGTTCTTC.

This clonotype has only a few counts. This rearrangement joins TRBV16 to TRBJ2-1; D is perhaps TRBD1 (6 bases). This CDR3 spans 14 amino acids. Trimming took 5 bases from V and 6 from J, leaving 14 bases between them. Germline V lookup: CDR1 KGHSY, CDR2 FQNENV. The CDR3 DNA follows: TGTGCCAGCAGCGCAGCCCAGGGGCCCAATGAGCAGTTCTTC. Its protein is CASSAAQGPNEQFF.

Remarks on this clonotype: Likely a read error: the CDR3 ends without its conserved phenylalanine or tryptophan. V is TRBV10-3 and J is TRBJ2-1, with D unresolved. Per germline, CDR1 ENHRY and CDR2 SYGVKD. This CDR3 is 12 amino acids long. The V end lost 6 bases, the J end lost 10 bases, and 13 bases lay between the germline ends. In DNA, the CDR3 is TGTGCCATCAGGGACCGACTTAGGGAGCAGTTCTGC. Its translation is CAIRDRLREQFC.

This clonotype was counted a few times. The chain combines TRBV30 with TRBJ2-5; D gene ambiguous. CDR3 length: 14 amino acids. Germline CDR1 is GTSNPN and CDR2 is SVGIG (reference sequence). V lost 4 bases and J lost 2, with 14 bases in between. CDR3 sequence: CAWTKRPAQETQYF. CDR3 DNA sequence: TGTGCCTGGACCAAAAGGCCAGCACAAGAGACCCAGTACTTC.

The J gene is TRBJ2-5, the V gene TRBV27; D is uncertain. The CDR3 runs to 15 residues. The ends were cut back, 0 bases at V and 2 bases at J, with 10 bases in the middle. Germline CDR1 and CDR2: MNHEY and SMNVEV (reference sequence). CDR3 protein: CASSLSFSFQETQYF. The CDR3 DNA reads TGTGCCAGCAGTTTATCGTTCAGTTTTCAAGAGACCCAGTACTTC.

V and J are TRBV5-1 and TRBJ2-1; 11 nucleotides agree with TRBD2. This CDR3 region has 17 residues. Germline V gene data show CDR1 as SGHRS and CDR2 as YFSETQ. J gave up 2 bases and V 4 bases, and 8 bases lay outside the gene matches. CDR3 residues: CASSPWGLAVAYNEQFF. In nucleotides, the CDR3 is TGCGCCAGCAGCCCGTGGGGACTAGCGGTGGCCTACAATGAGCAGTTCTTC.

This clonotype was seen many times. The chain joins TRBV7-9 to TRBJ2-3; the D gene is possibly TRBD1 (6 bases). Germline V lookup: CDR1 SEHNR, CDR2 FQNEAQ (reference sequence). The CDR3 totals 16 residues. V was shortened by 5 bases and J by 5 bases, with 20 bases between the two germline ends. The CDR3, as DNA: TGTGCCAGCAGCCAGCCCAGGGGCAGGGGTGAAGATACGCAGTATTTT. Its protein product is CASSQPRGRGEDTQYF. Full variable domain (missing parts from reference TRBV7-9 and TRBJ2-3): DTGVSQNPRHKITKRGQNVTFRCDPISEHNRLYWYRQTLGQGPEFLTYFQNEAQLEKSRLLSDRFSAERPKGSFSTLEIQRTEQGDSAMYLCASSQPRGRGEDTQYFGPGTRLTVL.